Below are 16 T cell receptor beta chains sequenced from a single sample in a study of blood T cells in healthy people across ages (dated by TCRdb to the mid-2010s). Library generation was performed with 5' RACE. The run used an Illumina HiSeq 2500. The second PCR ran for roughly 6 to 11 cycles and used a J-beta primer mix along with a sample-barcoded 5' primer. TCRdb applied fastp at Q25 and MiXCR to the public reads, then kept only in-frame beta chains. Rows are unified per CDR3 protein, each entry keeping the most common DNA and genes. The sample data list about 1.7 million distinct CDR3 sequences, and approximately 28% of these were observed just once. The ten largest clones add up to 7.7% of the sample. The sequencing sample was made of blood. The receptors originated from a woman aged 25-40 years in good health.

There are many counts of this clonotype. The J gene is TRBJ2-4, the V gene TRBV7-7, with 9 nucleotides matching TRBD1. Trimming took 11 bases from V and 3 from J; bases not matched to a gene: 14. This CDR3 comprises 16 residues. Germline V lookup: CDR1 SSHAT, CDR2 FNYEAQ (reference sequence). The CDR3, as DNA: TGTGCCGGGGACAGGGAATTTTATTTAGGCAAAAACATTCAGTACTTC. Residues: CAGDREFYLGKNIQYF.

This clonotype was observed at least ten times. This sequence joins TRBV27 and TRBJ1-4, with D perhaps matching TRBD1 (5 bases). This CDR3 is 13 amino acids long. V was cut by 3 bases and J by 8 bases, with 10 bases left in between. CDR1 MNHEY and CDR2 SMNVEV come from the germline V gene (reference sequence). The CDR3 reads CASSFRGSEKLFF. CDR3 in DNA: TGTGCCAGCAGTTTCCGGGGCTCGGAAAAACTGTTTTTT. The full variable domain, in which reference TRBV27 and TRBJ1-4 provide the parts outside the CDR3, is EAQVTQNPRYLITVTGKKLTVTCSQNMNHEYMSWYRQDPGLGLRQIYYSMNVEVTDKGDVPEGYKVSRKEKRNFPLILESPSPNQTSLYFCASSFRGSEKLFFGSGTQLSVL.

Details on this clonotype: Given a much more abundant clone one base away, this may be a read error. This chain connects TRBV15 to TRBJ2-5; TRBD1 matches at 10 bases. Looked up from germline, CDR1 is LNHNV and CDR2 is YYDKDF (reference sequence). The CDR3 runs to 15 residues. CDR3 DNA sequence: TGTGCCACCAGCAGAGGGACAGGGGGGAAAAGCGAGCAGTGCTTC. Its protein is CATSRGTGGKSEQCF.

This clonotype showed up many times. The rearrangement joins TRBV2 to TRBJ2-7, with unresolved D. Per the germline V gene, CDR1 is SNHLY and CDR2 is FYNNEI. CDR3 size: 14 residues. With 7 bases removed from V and 0 bases from J, the gap between germline ends came to 13 bases. CDR3 bases: TGTGCCAGCAAAGAAATCGATATCTCCTACGAGCAGTACTTC. It codes for CASKEIDISYEQYF. The full variable domain, completed using reference TRBV2 and TRBJ2-7, is EPEVTQTPSHQVTQMGQEVILRCVPISNHLYFYWYRQILGQKVEFLVSFYNNEISEKSEIFDDQFSVERPDGSNFTLKIRSTKLEDSAMYFCASKEIDISYEQYFGPGTRLTVT.

Concerning this clonotype itself: Relative to the germline gene, one junction end is altered; a read error may explain this. The chain carries TRBV28 and TRBJ2-6; 8 positions agree with TRBD1. Germline V gives CDR1 MDHEN, CDR2 SYDVKM. The CDR3 totals 17 residues. The CDR3 bases are TGTGCCAGCAGTTTCCGGACAGGGTACCCTGGGGCCAACGTCCTGATTTTC. Residues: CASSFRTGYPGANVLIF. The complete variable domain, with remaining parts taken from reference TRBV28 and TRBJ2-6, reads DVKVTQSSRYLVKRTGEKVFLECVQDMDHENMFWYRQDPGLGLRLIYFSYDVKMKEKGDIPEGYSVSREKKERFSLILESASTNQTSMYLCASSFRTGYPGANVLIFGAGSRLTVL.

The V call is TRBV28, the J call TRBJ2-5; TRBD1 might be the D (6 bases). The closer fit of TRBJ2-7 to the DNA end suggests the J call may be wrong. This CDR3 has 13 amino acids. CDR1 is MDHEN, CDR2 SYDVKM, per germline. The CDR3 reads CASSRQETYEQYF. The CDR3 DNA follows: TGTGCCAGCAGTCGACAGGAAACCTACGAGCAGTACTTC.

This sequence joins TRBV18 and TRBJ1-5; D is perhaps TRBD1 (5 bases). Germline-derived CDR1 and CDR2 are KGHSH and LQKENI. The CDR3 has 12 residues. V lost 2 bases, J lost 7 bases, and 6 bases lay in between. The CDR3 coding sequence is TGTGCCAGCTCACCAGGGGCCCAGCCCCAGCATTTT. Its protein is CASSPGAQPQHF.

The chain has TRBV6-6 and TRBJ2-5, with D unclear. The CDR3 has 13 residues. Per the germline V gene, CDR1 is MNHNY and CDR2 is SVGAGI (reference sequence). V lost 4 bases to trimming and J lost 7 bases, with 13 bases between them. The CDR3 is CASSSYEKGTQYF. CDR3 coding DNA: TGTGCCAGCAGTTCTTACGAGAAGGGGACCCAGTACTTC.

This clonotype is a singleton in its sample. The chain combines TRBV5-1 with TRBJ2-4; 15 nucleotides agree with TRBD2. The end of the DNA fits TRBJ2-7 better, so the J call may be wrong. The CDR3 has 17 amino acids. Germline V gene lookup returns CDR1 SGHRS and CDR2 YFSETQ. CDR3 nucleotide sequence: TGCGCCAGCCCACCGGGACTAGCGGGGGGTTCGACCCACGAGCAGTACTTC. Translated, it gives CASPPGLAGGSTHEQYF.

J is TRBJ2-3 and V is TRBV7-2; 10 bases match TRBD2. The CDR3 is 15 residues long. CDR1 and CDR2 (germline): SGHTA, FQGNSA. The V and J ends lost 5 bases and 8 bases, in that order; junction bases with no gene match: 10. This CDR3 is CASSRSGGAEGTQYF. In DNA, the CDR3 is TGTGCCAGCAGCCGAAGCGGGGGGGCCGAGGGTACGCAGTATTTT.

In DNA form, the CDR3 reads TGTGCCACCAGTGATGCCCTTTTTGCGGGAGGGCCTATCCGTCACTACGAGCAGTACTTC. Translated, it gives CATSDALFAGGPIRHYEQYF. The chain recombines TRBV24-1 with TRBJ2-7; 9 bases are shared with TRBD2. CDR3 size: 20 residues. V lost 3 bases to trimming and J lost 3 bases; unmatched junction nucleotides: 20. Germline loops: CDR1 KGHDR, CDR2 SFDVKD.

There are a few counts of this clonotype. The V gene is TRBV29-1, the J gene TRBJ2-6, with a weak D call TRBD2 (6 bases). Germline CDR1 is SQVTM and CDR2 is ANQGSEA. CDR3 length: 16 amino acids. The ends were cut back, 7 bases at V and 2 bases at J, with 18 bases in the middle. CDR3 nucleotides: TGCAGCGCCCGCTTCGGGGGTGGGACTGGGGCCAACGTCCTGACTTTC. Protein: CSARFGGGTGANVLTF.

V gene TRBV12-3 or TRBV12-4 combines with J gene TRBJ2-2; D possibly matches TRBD1 or TRBD2 (6 bases each). The V and J ends lost 5 bases and 7 bases respectively, with 20 bases between them. CDR3 length: 16 amino acids. The CDR3 DNA reads as TGTGCCAGCAGTGGGGGCTGGGCGGGGATCAGCGGGGAGCTGTTTTTT. It yields the protein CASSGGWAGISGELFF.

Only one count was recorded for this clonotype. This chain links TRBV11-2 with TRBJ2-7; 9 positions match TRBD1. CDR1 and CDR2 from the germline V gene are SGHAT and FQNNGV. The CDR3 consists of 16 residues. Trimming cost V 5 bases and J 5 bases; bases outside gene matches: 13. CDR3 sequence (DNA): TGTGCCAGCAGCAGTCAGATACAGGGGGCAGGTCACGAGCAGTACTTC. It is translated as CASSSQIQGAGHEQYF.

This clonotype came up a few times. The rearrangement links TRBV6-1 to TRBJ1-4; 7 bases line up with TRBD1. Germline values: CDR1 MNHNS, CDR2 SASEGT. Trimming took 3 bases from V and 8 from J; bases not matched to a gene: 12. There are 16 residues in the CDR3. The CDR3 DNA is TGTGCCAGCAGTGAGGCCCCGACAGGGTCGAGGGAAAAACTGTTTTTT. It translates to CASSEAPTGSREKLFF.

The CDR3 DNA is TGTGCCAGCACTCCCGGGGCGGGGAATCAGCCCCAGCATTTT. Translation: CASTPGAGNQPQHF. The V gene is TRBV7-9, the J gene TRBJ1-5, with D possibly TRBD1 on 5 matching bases. This CDR3 has 14 amino acids. Germline V gene sequence: CDR1 SEHNR, CDR2 FQNEAQ (reference sequence). V was cut by 7 bases and J by 4 bases, with 14 bases left in between.